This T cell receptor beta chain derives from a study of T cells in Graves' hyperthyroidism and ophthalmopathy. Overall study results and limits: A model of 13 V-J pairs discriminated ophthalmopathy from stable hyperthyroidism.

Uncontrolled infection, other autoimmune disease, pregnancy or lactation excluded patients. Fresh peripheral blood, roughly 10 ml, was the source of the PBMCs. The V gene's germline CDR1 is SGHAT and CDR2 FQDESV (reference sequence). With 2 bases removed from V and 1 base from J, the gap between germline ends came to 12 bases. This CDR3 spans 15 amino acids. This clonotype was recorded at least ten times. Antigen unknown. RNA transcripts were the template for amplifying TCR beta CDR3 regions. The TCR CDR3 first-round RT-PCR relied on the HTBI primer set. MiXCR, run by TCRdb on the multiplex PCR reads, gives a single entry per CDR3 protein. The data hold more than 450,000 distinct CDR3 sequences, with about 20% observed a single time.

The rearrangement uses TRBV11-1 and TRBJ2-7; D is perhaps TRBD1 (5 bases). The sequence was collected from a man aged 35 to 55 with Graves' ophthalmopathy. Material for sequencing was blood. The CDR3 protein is CASSLSDSRSYEQYF. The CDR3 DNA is TGTGCCAGCAGCTTATCTGACAGTAGGTCCTACGAGCAGTACTTC.